This T cell receptor (beta chain) appears in the sequencing data of a study of blood T cells in healthy people across ages. Study-wide background: Template switching retrieved approximately one barcoded beta molecule for each two T cells.

Whole-study results and caveats: More naive CD4+ cells and higher diversity marked long-lived donors relative to aged donors.

This clonotype was seen only a few times. Antigen: not known. Per the germline V gene, CDR1 is MNHEY and CDR2 is SVGAGI. This CDR3 comprises 14 residues. The V end was cut by 7 bases, the J end by 0 bases, with 10 bases between. Primed by a sample-barcoded 5' primer and a J-beta primer mix, a second PCR proceeded for 7 to 11 cycles. TCRdb reanalysed the 5' RACE reads using MiXCR and keeps one entry per CDR3 protein. The sample has about 680,000 distinct CDR3 sequences, 45% to 50% seen once. This TCR was sampled from an older woman in good health. V usage is TRBV6-5 and J usage is TRBJ2-1, with D unresolved. Source material: blood. The CDR3 DNA follows: TGTGCCAGCACATCCAGGAGCTCCTACAATGAGCAGTTCTTC. Amino acids: CASTSRSSYNEQFF.